These 28 T cell receptor beta chains were all obtained from the same sample, sequenced in a study of OX40 agonist ivuxolimab in advanced cancers. Only in-frame clones appear in the TCRdb table, and some are missing; sequencing was by immunoSEQ multiplex PCR. The table has fewer than 85,000 clones, 80% to 85% seen once. Here the sequenced sample was CD4+ or CD8+ T cells sorted from blood, taken in a trial of the OX40 agonist ivuxolimab. These receptors were obtained from an adult with an advanced solid tumor such as melanoma, head and neck, liver or kidney cancer.

This sequence joins TRBV7-9 and TRBJ2-3; the match to TRBD2 covers 8 bases. The CDR3 has 18 residues. J gave up 2 bases and V 2 bases, and 12 bases lay outside the gene matches. Germline loops: CDR1 SEHNR, CDR2 FQNEAQ (reference sequence). CDR3 protein: CASSLTRGGRSFTDTQYF. The CDR3 coding sequence is TGTGCCAGCAGCTTAACCCGGGGGGGGCGGTCTTTCACAGATACGCAGTATTTT.

The chain combines TRBV5-6 with TRBJ1-5; no clear D. This CDR3 comprises 17 residues. Deletions cut 1 base from V and 0 bases from J, with 14 bases between. Per the germline V gene, CDR1 is SGHDT and CDR2 is YYEEEE. Here the CDR3 DNA reads TGTGCCAGCAGCTTGTTAGCCGGCCTCTATAGCAATCAGCCCCAGCATTTT. It yields the protein CASSLLAGLYSNQPQHF.

The chain couples TRBV28 to TRBJ2-7; 9 bases map to TRBD1. The trim removed 6 bases at V and 3 bases at J, leaving 18 bases unmatched. Per the germline V gene, CDR1 is MDHEN and CDR2 is SYDVKM. The CDR3 contains 18 residues. This chain's CDR3 is CASRGSGQGITKIYEQYF. In DNA form, the CDR3 reads TGTGCCAGCAGGGGATCGGGACAGGGAATCACAAAGATCTACGAGCAGTACTTC.

This clone was observed a single time. The genes are TRBV9 and TRBJ2-3; 8 positions match TRBD2. J was trimmed by 2 bases and V by 4 bases; bases with no gene match: 12. There are 17 residues in the CDR3. Germline CDR1 reads SGDLS; CDR2 reads YYNGEE. CDR3: CASSLRGSGANTDTQYF. CDR3 nucleotide sequence: TGTGCCAGCAGCCTAAGAGGTAGCGGGGCAAACACAGATACGCAGTATTTT. Full variable domain (outside the CDR3, taken from reference TRBV9 and TRBJ2-3): DSGVTQTPKHLITATGQRVTLRCSPRSGDLSVYWYQQSLDQGLQFLIQYYNGEERAKGNILERFSAQQFPDLHSELNLSSLELGDSALYFCASSLRGSGANTDTQYFGPGTRLTVL.

The J gene is TRBJ2-6, the V gene TRBV19; D gene uncertain. Germline CDR1 and CDR2: LNHDA and SQIVND (reference sequence). The CDR3 extends over 12 amino acids. V gave up 6 bases and J gave up 2 bases, with 2 bases separating them. DNA for the CDR3: TGTGCCAGTAGCACTGGGGCCAACGTCCTGACTTTC. It yields the protein CASSTGANVLTF.

Turning to this clone: One end of the junction does not line up with germline, which may come from a read error. CDR3 nucleotides: TGTGCCAGCAGCTTAAGAGTCACTGTCCGCACGGATACGCAGTATTTT. Its protein product is CASSLRVTVRTDTQYF. V gene TRBV7-9 combines with J gene TRBJ2-3, with no clear D. The CDR3 sequence is 16 residues long. Per germline, CDR1 SEHNR and CDR2 FQNEAQ (reference sequence).

The rearrangement joins TRBV6-5 to TRBJ2-1; D may be TRBD1 or TRBD2 (6 bases each). This CDR3 is 15 amino acids long. V shed 0 bases and J shed 9 bases, with 15 bases lying between them. The V gene's germline CDR1 is MNHEY and CDR2 SVGAGI. DNA of the CDR3: TGTGCCAGCAGTTACTCGTCTCCGGGGGCTGGTGAGCAGTTCTTC. It codes for CASSYSSPGAGEQFF.

This chain connects TRBV7-9 to TRBJ1-2; D uncertain. Trimming shortened V by 2 bases and J by 7 bases, and 17 bases separated the two germline ends. CDR3 length: 15 residues. The germline V gene has CDR1 SEHNR and CDR2 FQNEAQ (reference sequence). In DNA form, the CDR3 reads TGTGCCAGCAGCTTAACGCAGAGGGTTGCCCGTGGCTACACCTTC. It yields the protein CASSLTQRVARGYTF.

This chain uses TRBV9 with TRBJ2-5, with D possibly being TRBD1 (7 bases). The end of the DNA aligns better with TRBJ2-7, so the J call may be wrong. The CDR3 has 16 residues. Per germline, CDR1 SGDLS and CDR2 YYNGEE. For the CDR3, the DNA is TGTGCCAGCAGCGTAGCCGTGGAGGGGGCCGTCCTCGAGCAGTACTTC. Encoded protein: CASSVAVEGAVLEQYF.

This chain joins TRBV18 and TRBJ1-3; D remains unclear. The V and J ends lost 3 bases and 0 bases respectively, with 9 bases between them. The germline gives CDR1 KGHSH, CDR2 LQKENI. This CDR3 spans 15 amino acids. This chain's CDR3 is CASSPDPGSGNTIYF. The CDR3 DNA reads as TGTGCCAGCTCACCCGACCCAGGCTCTGGAAACACCATATATTTT.

The chain employs TRBV7-3 and TRBJ2-7; 11 bases map to TRBD2. The germline CDR1 and CDR2 sequences are SGHTA and FQGTGA. Losses at the gene ends were 5 bases for V and 7 bases for J; bases not matched to a gene: 4. The CDR3 extends over 13 amino acids. CDR3 DNA: TGTGCCAGCAGCCCCGGGACTAGCGGAGAGCAGTACTTC. Protein: CASSPGTSGEQYF.

This clone was counted between two and nine times. The chain combines TRBV5-6 with TRBJ2-4; D might be TRBD2 (6 bases). The V end was cut by 4 bases, the J end by 0 bases, with 8 bases between. Germline CDR1 reads SGHDT; CDR2 reads YYEEEE. The CDR3 totals 14 residues. The CDR3 nucleotides read TGTGCCAGCAGCCCCGGGGGAGCCAAAAACATTCAGTACTTC. It encodes CASSPGGAKNIQYF.

The chain employs TRBV10-3 and TRBJ2-3; TRBD2 matches at 8 bases. The CDR3 has 13 residues. Germline V lookup: CDR1 ENHRY, CDR2 SYGVKD. The junction had 10 bases not matched to a gene; V was cut back by 10 bases and J by 7 bases. CDR3: CANSGRGGHTQYF. CDR3 sequence (DNA): TGTGCCAATTCTGGCCGGGGGGGGCATACGCAGTATTTT.

This clone was seen a few times. The CDR3 DNA follows: TGTGCCAGCAGCTTAGGTCCATCAGCGGGGACTGGCGGCTACACCTTC. It codes for CASSLGPSAGTGGYTF. J is TRBJ1-2 and V is TRBV7-6; D may be TRBD1 (5 bases). The CDR3 has 16 amino acids. The V end was cut by 1 base, the J end by 8 bases, with 20 bases between. Germline V gene data show CDR1 as SGHVS and CDR2 as FNYEAQ.

The chain uses TRBV2 and TRBJ2-7, with D unresolved. V dropped 4 bases and J dropped 2 bases, with 12 bases sitting between them. Per germline, CDR1 SNHLY and CDR2 FYNNEI. This CDR3 is built from 14 residues. DNA of the CDR3: TGTGCCAGCAGTGTGCGGTTACCTGCCTACGAGCAGTACTTC. Its protein is CASSVRLPAYEQYF.

CDR3 residues: CASSDSGGYEQYF. As DNA, the CDR3 is TGCGCCAGCAGCGATTCCGGGGGCTACGAGCAGTACTTC. The chain joins TRBV5-1 to TRBJ2-7; D possibly corresponds to TRBD2 (6 bases). Germline CDR1 reads SGHRS; CDR2 reads YFSETQ. This CDR3 region has 13 residues. Deletions cut 4 bases from V and 3 bases from J, with 11 bases between.

V and J are TRBV7-8 and TRBJ2-7; D is unresolved. The ends were cut back, 4 bases at V and 3 bases at J, with 13 bases in the middle. Germline assignment: CDR1 SGHVS and CDR2 FQNEAQ. The CDR3 spans 14 residues. The chain's CDR3 is CASSSMGEGYEQYF. In nucleotides, the CDR3 is TGTGCCAGCAGCTCCATGGGTGAAGGCTACGAGCAGTACTTC. The full variable domain, completed using reference TRBV7-8 and TRBJ2-7, is GAGVSQSPRYKVAKRGQDVALRCDPISGHVSLFWYQQALGQGPEFLTYFQNEAQLDKSGLPSDRFFAERPEGSVSTLKIQRTQQEDSAVYLCASSSMGEGYEQYFGPGTRLTVT.

The chain couples TRBV4-2 to TRBJ1-3, with D unresolved. Trimming removed 1 base at V and 2 bases at J, with 6 bases between. Germline CDR1 reads LGHNA; CDR2 reads YNFKEQ. This CDR3 is 14 amino acids long. The CDR3 is CASSQASAGNTIYF. In DNA form, the CDR3 reads TGTGCCAGCAGCCAAGCCTCAGCTGGAAACACCATATATTTT.

This clone was seen more than once but under ten times. Here the CDR3 reads CASSLVQVLTSGANVLTF. In DNA form, the CDR3 reads TGTGCCAGCAGCTTAGTTCAGGTCCTGACCTCTGGGGCCAACGTCCTGACTTTC. The chain combines TRBV7-8 with TRBJ2-6; D remains ambiguous. The CDR3 sequence is 18 residues long. The germline V and J ends were trimmed by 1 base and 0 bases, with 13 bases remaining between them. The V gene's germline CDR1 is SGHVS and CDR2 FQNEAQ.

This clone was detected once. The rearrangement joins TRBV19 to TRBJ2-1, with 9 nucleotides matching TRBD2. The CDR3 is made up of 16 amino acids. From germline, CDR1 is LNHDA and CDR2 SQIVND (reference sequence). The ends lost 4 bases at V and 7 bases at J; junction bases unmatched: 11. The CDR3 is CASSTISAGGQNEQFF. DNA of the CDR3: TGTGCCAGTAGTACAATTTCGGCGGGGGGGCAAAATGAGCAGTTCTTC.

This chain links TRBV13 with TRBJ2-5, with D perhaps TRBD1 (6 bases). Deletions cut 1 base from V and 4 bases from J, with 10 bases between. Germline lookup yields CDR1 PRHDT and CDR2 FYEKMQ (reference sequence). The CDR3 length is 14 residues. CDR3 in amino acids: CASSLAQGRETQYF. Here the CDR3 DNA reads TGTGCCAGCAGCTTAGCACAGGGAAGAGAGACCCAGTACTTC.

The chain combines TRBV19 with TRBJ1-1; TRBD1 might be the D (5 bases). Deletions cut 5 bases from V and 0 bases from J, with 16 bases between. CDR3 length: 16 residues. CDR1 LNHDA and CDR2 SQIVND come from the germline V gene (reference sequence). The CDR3 DNA sequence: TGTGCCAGTAGTCACCGGGGCAGCACTATGAACACTGAAGCTTTCTTT. Residues: CASSHRGSTMNTEAFF. Looking up the rest from reference TRBV19 and TRBJ1-1 gives the full variable domain: DGGITQSPKYLFRKEGQNVTLSCEQNLNHDAMYWYRQDPGQGLRLIYYSQIVNDFQKGDIAEGYSVSREKKESFPLTVTSAQKNPTAFYLCASSHRGSTMNTEAFFGQGTRLTVV.

This sequence joins TRBV5-6 and TRBJ2-7; no reliable D call. Germline values: CDR1 SGHDT, CDR2 YYEEEE. The CDR3 is 11 residues long. The V and J ends lost 5 bases and 3 bases respectively, with 6 bases between them. The CDR3 DNA sequence: TGTGCCAGCAGAGGACGCTACGAGCAGTACTTC. It is translated as CASRGRYEQYF.

V usage is TRBV4-3 and J usage is TRBJ1-2, with D tentatively TRBD1 (6 bases). CDR1 and CDR2 (germline): LGHNA, YSLEER. The ends were cut back, 0 bases at V and 9 bases at J, with 20 bases in the middle. The CDR3 runs 16 residues. The CDR3 here is CASSQDGTGLGASYTF. The CDR3 region has the DNA TGCGCCAGCAGCCAAGATGGAACCGGATTGGGGGCAAGCTACACCTTC.

The chain uses TRBV11-3 and TRBJ2-1; maybe TRBD1 (6 bases). Germline assignment: CDR1 SGHNT and CDR2 YENEEA. V was shortened by 5 bases and J by 1 base, with 18 bases between the two germline ends. This CDR3 is built from 17 residues. DNA for the CDR3: TGTGCCAGCAGCCCATCAGGGGCCAGCTTATCCTACAATGAGCAGTTCTTC. This encodes CASSPSGASLSYNEQFF. Variable domain in full (rest from reference TRBV11-3 and TRBJ2-1): EAGVVQSPRYKIIEKKQPVAFWCNPISGHNTLYWYLQNLGQGPELLIRYENEEAVDDSQLPKDRFSAERLKGVDSTLKIQPAELGDSAVYLCASSPSGASLSYNEQFFGPGTRLTVL.

V gene TRBV11-1 combines with J gene TRBJ2-5; TRBD1 aligns across 7 bases. J gave up 2 bases and V 3 bases, and 0 bases lay outside the gene matches. CDR1 and CDR2 from the germline V gene are SGHAT and FQDESV (reference sequence). The CDR3 is 13 amino acids. The CDR3 is CASSLGQQETQYF. CDR3 DNA sequence: TGTGCCAGCAGCTTGGGACAGCAAGAGACCCAGTACTTC.

J is TRBJ1-2 and V is TRBV28; D uncertain. Germline V lookup: CDR1 MDHEN, CDR2 SYDVKM. This CDR3 comprises 13 residues. Trimming removed 2 bases from V and 5 bases from J, with 9 bases in between. The CDR3 is CASSLPGNYGYTF. The CDR3 nucleotides read TGTGCCAGCAGTTTACCCGGTAATTATGGCTACACCTTC.

The V call is TRBV10-2, the J call TRBJ1-2; 7 nucleotides match TRBD1. The CDR3 is made up of 14 amino acids. The V and J ends lost 5 bases and 0 bases, in that order; junction bases with no gene match: 3. Per the germline V gene, CDR1 is WSHSY and CDR2 is SAAADI. CDR3 sequence reads: CASSTGASNYGYTF. In DNA form, the CDR3 reads TGCGCCAGCAGTACAGGGGCCTCTAACTATGGCTACACCTTC.